One sample yielded the 2 T cell receptor beta chains listed below, sequenced in a study of T cell repertoires in cytomegalovirus infection. TCRdb reanalysed the reads using MiXCR and keeps one entry per CDR3 protein. The sample carries around 310,000 distinct CDR3 sequences, about a sixth recorded once. The material sequenced was PBMCs. These receptors were taken from a human donor in good health (CMV status not recorded). Some clones in this sample may be carry-over from other donors' samples.

This rearrangement joins TRBV20-1 to TRBJ2-7; D may be TRBD1 (6 bases). The CDR3 has 14 residues. Trimming removed 2 bases from V and 5 bases from J, with 16 bases in between. Per the germline V gene, CDR1 is DFQATT and CDR2 is SNEGSKA (reference sequence). The CDR3 nucleotides are TGCAGTGCTAGAACGCAGGGGATGGTCGACGAGCAGTACTTC. It specifies CSARTQGMVDEQYF.

The V gene is TRBV29-1, the J gene TRBJ2-5, with D possibly being TRBD2 (5 bases). Germline V gives CDR1 SQVTM, CDR2 ANQGSEA. Trimming removed 7 bases from V and 5 bases from J, with 14 bases in between. CDR3 length equals 12 residues. CDR3 sequence reads: CSATDGGETQYF. The CDR3 region has the DNA TGCAGCGCCACCGACGGAGGCGAGACCCAGTACTTC.